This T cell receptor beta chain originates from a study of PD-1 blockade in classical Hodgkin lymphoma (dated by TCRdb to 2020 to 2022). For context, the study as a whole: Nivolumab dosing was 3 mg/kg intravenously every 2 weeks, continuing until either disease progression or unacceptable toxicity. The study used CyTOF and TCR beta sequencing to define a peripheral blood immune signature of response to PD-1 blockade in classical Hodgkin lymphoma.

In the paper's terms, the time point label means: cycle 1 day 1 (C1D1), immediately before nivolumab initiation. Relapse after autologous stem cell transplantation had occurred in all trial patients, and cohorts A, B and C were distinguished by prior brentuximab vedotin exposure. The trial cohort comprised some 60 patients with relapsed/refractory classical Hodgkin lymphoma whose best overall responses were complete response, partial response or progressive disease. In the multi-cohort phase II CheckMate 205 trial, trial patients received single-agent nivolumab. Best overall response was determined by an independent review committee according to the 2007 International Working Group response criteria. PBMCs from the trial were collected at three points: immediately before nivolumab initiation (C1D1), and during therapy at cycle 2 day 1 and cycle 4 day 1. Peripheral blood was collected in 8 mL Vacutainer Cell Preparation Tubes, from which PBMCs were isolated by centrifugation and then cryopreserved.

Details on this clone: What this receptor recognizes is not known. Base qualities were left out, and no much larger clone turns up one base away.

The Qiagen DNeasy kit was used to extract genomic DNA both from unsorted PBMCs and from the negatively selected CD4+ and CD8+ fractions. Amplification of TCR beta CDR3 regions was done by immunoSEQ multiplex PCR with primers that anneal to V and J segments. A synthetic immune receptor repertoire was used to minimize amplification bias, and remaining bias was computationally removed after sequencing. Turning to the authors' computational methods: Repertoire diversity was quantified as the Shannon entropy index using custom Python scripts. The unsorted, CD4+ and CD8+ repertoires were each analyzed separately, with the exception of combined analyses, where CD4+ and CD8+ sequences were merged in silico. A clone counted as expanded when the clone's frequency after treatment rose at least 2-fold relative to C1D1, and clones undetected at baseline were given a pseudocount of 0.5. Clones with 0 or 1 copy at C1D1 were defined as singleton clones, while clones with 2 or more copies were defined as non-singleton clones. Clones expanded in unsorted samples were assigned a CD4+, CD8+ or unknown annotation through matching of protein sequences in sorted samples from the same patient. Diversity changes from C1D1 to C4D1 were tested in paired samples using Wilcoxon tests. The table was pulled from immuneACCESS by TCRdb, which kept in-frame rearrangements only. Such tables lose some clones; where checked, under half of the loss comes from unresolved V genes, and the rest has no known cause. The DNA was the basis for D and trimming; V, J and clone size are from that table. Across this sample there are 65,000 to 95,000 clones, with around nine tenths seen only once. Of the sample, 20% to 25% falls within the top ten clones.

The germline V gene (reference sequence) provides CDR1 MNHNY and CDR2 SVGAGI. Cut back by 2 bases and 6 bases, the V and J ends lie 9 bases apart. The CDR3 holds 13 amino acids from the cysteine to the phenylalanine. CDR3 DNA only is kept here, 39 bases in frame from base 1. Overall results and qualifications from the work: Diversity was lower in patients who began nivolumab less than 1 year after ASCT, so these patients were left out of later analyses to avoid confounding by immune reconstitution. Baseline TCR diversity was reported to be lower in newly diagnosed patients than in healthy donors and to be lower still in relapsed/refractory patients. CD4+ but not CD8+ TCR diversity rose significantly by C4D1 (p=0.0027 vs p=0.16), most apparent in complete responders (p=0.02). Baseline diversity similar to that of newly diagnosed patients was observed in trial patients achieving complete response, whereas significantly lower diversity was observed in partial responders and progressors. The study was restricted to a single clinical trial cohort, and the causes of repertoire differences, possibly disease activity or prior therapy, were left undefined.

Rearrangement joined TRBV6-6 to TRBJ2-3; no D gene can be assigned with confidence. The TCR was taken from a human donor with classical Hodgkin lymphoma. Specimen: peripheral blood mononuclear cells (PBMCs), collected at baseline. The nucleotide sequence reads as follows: TGTGCCAGCAGTTACGGGTTTGGGGATACGCAGTATTTT. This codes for CASSYGFGDTQYF.